The 20 T cell receptor beta chains listed next were all sequenced from one sample in a study of blood T cell repertoires in COVID-19. Generated by immunoSEQ multiplex PCR, the TCRdb table keeps only in-frame clones and is missing some. This sample yields over 100,000 clones, of which roughly 80% are seen a single time; 9.5% to 10% belongs to the top ten. The sample taken for sequencing was peripheral blood. All receptors come from a man in his fifties or sixties with active or convalescent COVID-19.

This rearrangement joins TRBV18 to TRBJ2-1; TRBD2 matches at 10 bases. Per the germline V gene, CDR1 is KGHSH and CDR2 is LQKENI. The CDR3 sequence is 14 residues long. Trimming took 6 bases from V and 7 from J; bases not matched to a gene: 6. In DNA, the CDR3 is TGTGCCAGCTCGAGAGCGGGAGGGCGGAATGAGCAGTTCTTC. It codes for CASSRAGGRNEQFF.

The chain carries TRBV2 and TRBJ2-5, with D possibly matching TRBD1 (6 bases). This CDR3 has 12 residues. Trimming removed 11 bases at V and 2 bases at J, with 12 bases between. Germline values: CDR1 SNHLY, CDR2 FYNNEI. CDR3 sequence: CAAGTSQETQYF. The CDR3 bases are TGTGCCGCCGGGACATCTCAAGAGACCCAGTACTTC.

The rearrangement links TRBV14 to TRBJ2-6, with D possibly being TRBD2 (5 bases). Germline CDR1 reads SGHDN; CDR2 reads FVKESK. Trimming pared 0 bases from V and 4 bases from J, leaving 16 bases between. CDR3 length: 18 residues. The CDR3 region has the DNA TGTGCCAGCAGCCAAGAGGATAGGACTCTGTGGGGGGCCAACGTCCTGACTTTC. Encoded protein: CASSQEDRTLWGANVLTF.

This clone turned up a few times. The gene calls are TRBV6-5 and TRBJ1-2; possibly TRBD1 for D (6 bases). Germline V gives CDR1 MNHEY, CDR2 SVGAGI. Trimming pared 5 bases from V and 8 bases from J, leaving 18 bases between. CDR3 length: 14 residues. CDR3 in DNA: TGTGCCAGCAGTCTACAGGGCAGCAGTGGAGGCTACACCTTC. This sequence encodes CASSLQGSSGGYTF.

The rearrangement joins TRBV7-2 to TRBJ1-2, with D possibly TRBD1 on 6 matching bases. CDR1 SGHTA and CDR2 FQGNSA come from the germline V gene. The CDR3 totals 15 residues. The V gene lost 4 bases and the J gene lost 5 bases, with 17 bases spanning the gap. The CDR3 protein is CASSSGQPRMYGYTF. CDR3 sequence (DNA): TGTGCCAGCAGCTCAGGACAGCCCAGGATGTATGGCTACACCTTC. The full variable domain, in which reference TRBV7-2 and TRBJ1-2 provide the parts outside the CDR3, is GAGVSQSPSNKVTEKGKDVELRCDPISGHTALYWYRQSLGQGLEFLIYFQGNSAPDKSGLPSDRFSAERTGGSVSTLTIQRTQQEDSAVYLCASSSGQPRMYGYTFGSGTRLTVV.

V and J are TRBV18 and TRBJ1-2; the D is unclear. Germline V lookup: CDR1 KGHSH, CDR2 LQKENI. The CDR3 extends over 13 amino acids. The V gene lost 4 bases and the J gene lost 6 bases, with 12 bases spanning the gap. The CDR3: CASSQTGTDGYTF. CDR3 sequence (DNA): TGTGCCAGCTCACAAACGGGAACGGATGGCTACACCTTC.

This clone has just one count. The gene calls are TRBV6-5 and TRBJ2-5, with a weak D call TRBD1 (6 bases). Trimming left V 2 bases short and J 5 bases short, with 9 bases between. CDR1 MNHEY and CDR2 SVGAGI come from the germline V gene. CDR3 size: 13 residues. CDR3 sequence (DNA): TGTGCCAGCAGTTACGGACAGAGGGAGACCCAGTACTTC. Protein: CASSYGQRETQYF.

The chain links TRBV7-9 to TRBJ2-7; D unclear. Germline CDR1 reads SEHNR; CDR2 reads FQNEAQ (reference sequence). CDR3 length equals 12 residues. V dropped 4 bases and J dropped 6 bases, with 10 bases sitting between them. CDR3 in amino acids: CASSSGRGEQYV. The CDR3 DNA follows: TGTGCCAGCAGCTCCGGCCGAGGCGAGCAGTACGTC.

The chain links TRBV7-2 to TRBJ2-5, with 7 nucleotides matching TRBD1. The ends lost 3 bases at V and 0 bases at J; junction bases unmatched: 4. Germline CDR1 reads SGHTA; CDR2 reads FQGNSA. This CDR3 is built from 15 residues. CDR3 loop: CASSLGQSYQETQYF. CDR3 in DNA: TGTGCCAGCAGCTTGGGACAGAGTTACCAAGAGACCCAGTACTTC.

The chain has TRBV5-6 and TRBJ1-2, with 7 bases aligning to TRBD1. The CDR3 runs 14 residues. Trimming cost V 7 bases and J 0 bases; bases outside gene matches: 6. From germline, CDR1 is SGHDT and CDR2 YYEEEE. The CDR3 sequence: CASHRQGANYGYTF. The CDR3 DNA reads TGTGCCAGCCACAGGCAGGGGGCTAACTATGGCTACACCTTC.

V gene TRBV10-3 combines with J gene TRBJ1-2; possibly TRBD1 for D (6 bases). The CDR3 extends over 15 amino acids. With 0 bases removed from V and 6 bases from J, the gap between germline ends came to 14 bases. Per the germline V gene, CDR1 is ENHRY and CDR2 is SYGVKD. The CDR3 DNA is TGTGCCATCAGTGAGTCCACAGGGCAAAGGAATGGCTACACCTTC. This translates into CAISESTGQRNGYTF.

The chain carries TRBV24-1 and TRBJ2-3, with D tentatively TRBD2 (7 bases). Between the trimmed V and J ends, which lost 6 bases and 3 bases, there was a span of 18 bases. Per the germline V gene, CDR1 is KGHDR and CDR2 is SFDVKD. The CDR3 loop spans 16 amino acids. The chain's CDR3 is CATSRGGGRTTDTQYF. The CDR3 bases are TGTGCCACCAGTAGGGGGGGCGGGCGGACGACAGATACGCAGTATTTT.

V gene TRBV3-1 (or the pseudogene TRBV3-2) combines with J gene TRBJ2-1; 7 bases are shared with TRBD2. Germline V gene data show CDR1 as LGHDT and CDR2 as YNNKEL (reference sequence). The CDR3 sequence is 14 residues long. With 7 bases clipped from V and 7 bases from J, the junction kept 10 bases outside the gene matches. In nucleotides, the CDR3 is TGTGCCAGCAACCCCTCCGGACTAGGTAATGAGCAGTTCTTC. It translates to CASNPSGLGNEQFF.

This clone has more than one count but fewer than ten. This sequence joins TRBV18 and TRBJ2-5, with D uncertain. Per germline, CDR1 KGHSH and CDR2 LQKENI. The length of the CDR3 is 14 residues. V lost 0 bases and J lost 2, with 7 bases in between. The CDR3 DNA is TGTGCCAGCTCACCACCGGGCAGACAAGAGACCCAGTACTTC. It translates to CASSPPGRQETQYF.

The chain is built from TRBV3-1 (or the pseudogene TRBV3-2) and TRBJ1-6; 7 bases match TRBD1. The CDR3 sequence is 13 residues long. Germline V gives CDR1 LGHDT, CDR2 YNNKEL (reference sequence). Trimming cost V 4 bases and J 9 bases; bases outside gene matches: 3. In nucleotides, the CDR3 is TGTGCCAGCAGCCGACGACAGGGTTCACCCCTCCACTTT. Amino acids: CASSRRQGSPLHF.

J is TRBJ1-5 and V is TRBV5-1, with no clear D. Germline CDR1 reads SGHRS; CDR2 reads YFSETQ. The ends were cut back, 1 base at V and 5 bases at J, with 10 bases in the middle. The CDR3 loop spans 14 amino acids. The CDR3 loop is CASSLMGRDQPQHF. CDR3 bases: TGCGCCAGCAGCTTGATGGGCAGAGATCAGCCCCAGCATTTT.

The J gene is TRBJ1-6, the V gene TRBV10-3, with 11 bases aligning to TRBD1. Trimming at V came to 2 bases and at J to 10 bases, leaving 1 base not matched to a gene. The CDR3 runs to 14 residues. Looked up from germline, CDR1 is ENHRY and CDR2 is SYGVKD. Written as DNA, the CDR3 is TGTGCCATCAGTGAGGGGACAGGGGGGTCACCCCTCCACTTT. This codes for CAISEGTGGSPLHF.

The V call is TRBV5-1, the J call TRBJ1-6; D is unresolved. The germline V gene encodes CDR1 SGHRS and CDR2 YFSETQ. The length of the CDR3 is 15 residues. Trimming took off 4 bases at V and 2 bases at J, with 10 bases between the two ends. CDR3 protein: CASSPGVTYNSPLHF. CDR3 nucleotide sequence: TGCGCCAGCAGCCCTGGAGTCACCTATAATTCACCCCTCCACTTT.

CDR3 bases: TGTGCCAGTAGCCTGACTAGCGGGAGAGGTTACGAGCAGTACTTC. Translated: CASSLTSGRGYEQYF. The gene calls are TRBV19 and TRBJ2-7; 12 bases align to TRBD2. Germline CDR1 reads LNHDA; CDR2 reads SQIVND (reference sequence). The CDR3 runs to 15 residues. V lost 6 bases to trimming and J lost 4 bases; unmatched junction nucleotides: 7. The full variable domain, with the rest looked up from reference TRBV19 and TRBJ2-7, is DGGITQSPKYLFRKEGQNVTLSCEQNLNHDAMYWYRQDPGQGLRLIYYSQIVNDFQKGDIAEGYSVSREKKESFPLTVTSAQKNPTAFYLCASSLTSGRGYEQYFGPGTRLTVT.

The V gene is TRBV27, the J gene TRBJ2-1; maybe TRBD2 (6 bases). The V gene lost 5 bases and the J gene lost 5 bases, with 22 bases spanning the gap. The CDR3 length is 17 residues. Germline-derived CDR1 and CDR2 are MNHEY and SMNVEV (reference sequence). The CDR3 DNA is TGTGCCAGCAGTGCAACCGGAGGGGCTAGTTTCGACAATGAGCAGTTCTTC. It is translated as CASSATGGASFDNEQFF.